The 11 T cell receptor beta chains below were found in one sample sequenced in a study of technical replicates of blood from a handful of donors (dated by TCRdb to about 2017). Libraries were prepared through the immunoSEQ multiplex PCR assay. Drawn from immuneACCESS, this table holds only the in-frame rearrangements with V and J called that TCRdb kept. Clones are partly lost; checked studies trace under half to an unresolved V gene and leave the rest unexplained. The sample has 65,000 to 70,000 clones on record, about 87% of them singletons. The biggest ten clones account for roughly 4.8% of the sample. Sequenced material: PBMCs. The origin of the receptors is a human donor in good health. Some clones in this sample may be carry-over from other donors' samples.

The rearrangement links TRBV10-2 to TRBJ2-7; no clear D. Looked up from germline, CDR1 is WSHSY and CDR2 is SAAADI. The CDR3 spans 14 residues. V lost 5 bases and J lost 0, with 11 bases in between. The CDR3 DNA reads as TGCGCCAGCAGTAGCTACCCGAGCTCCTACGAGCAGTACTTC. Its translation is CASSSYPSSYEQYF.

The genes are TRBV27 and TRBJ2-7; 14 nucleotides agree with TRBD2. Germline V gene lookup returns CDR1 MNHEY and CDR2 SMNVEV (reference sequence). Trimming at V came to 2 bases and at J to 0 bases, leaving 6 bases not matched to a gene. The CDR3 runs to 18 residues. The CDR3 nucleotides read TGTGCCAGCAGTTTAGTGACTAGCGGGAGGGCCGGCTCCTACGAGCAGTACTTC. It specifies CASSLVTSGRAGSYEQYF.

The chain employs TRBV4-2 and TRBJ2-1, with 12 bases identical to TRBD2. V shed 4 bases and J 12 bases; nucleotides not matched to a gene: 13. The CDR3 loop spans 16 amino acids. Per germline, CDR1 LGHNA and CDR2 YNFKEQ. As DNA, the CDR3 is TGTGCCAGCAGCCCTGGACTAGCGGGGCCAATTGGGCTGCAGTTCTTC. Translated, it gives CASSPGLAGPIGLQFF.

V gene TRBV19 combines with J gene TRBJ2-7, with D unclear. The V gene's germline CDR1 is LNHDA and CDR2 SQIVND (reference sequence). The CDR3 spans 14 residues. V was shortened by 1 base and J by 0 bases, with 7 bases between the two germline ends. In nucleotides, the CDR3 is TGTGCCAGTAGTATAGCTGCGAACTCCTACGAGCAGTACTTC. Amino acids: CASSIAANSYEQYF.

This clone was picked up one time. This sequence joins TRBV2 and TRBJ2-7, with D perhaps TRBD1 (5 bases). The CDR3 is 13 residues long. V dropped 2 bases and J dropped 2 bases, with 7 bases sitting between them. CDR1 and CDR2 (germline): SNHLY, FYNNEI. Written as DNA, the CDR3 is TGTGCCAGCAGTGAAAGGGGTACCTACGAGCAGTACTTC. This sequence encodes CASSERGTYEQYF. Combining the CDR3 with reference TRBV2 and TRBJ2-7 gives the whole variable domain EPEVTQTPSHQVTQMGQEVILRCVPISNHLYFYWYRQILGQKVEFLVSFYNNEISEKSEIFDDQFSVERPDGSNFTLKIRSTKLEDSAMYFCASSERGTYEQYFGPGTRLTVT.

The chain uses TRBV11-2 and TRBJ1-1, with D hard to call. V gave up 4 bases and J gave up 8 bases, with 20 bases separating them. Germline V gene sequence: CDR1 SGHAT, CDR2 FQNNGV. This CDR3 spans 15 amino acids. CDR3: CASSSPEPRPQEAFF. The CDR3 DNA sequence: TGTGCCAGCAGCTCGCCGGAACCCAGGCCCCAGGAAGCTTTCTTT.

The chain has TRBV12-5 and TRBJ2-4; a possible D gene is TRBD1 (6 bases). CDR1 is LGHNT and CDR2 is FRNRAP in the germline V gene. This CDR3 region has 17 residues. The ends were cut back, 4 bases at V and 0 bases at J, with 16 bases in the middle. The DNA for the CDR3 is TGTGCTAGTGGTTATACCGGGACACCGCTAGCCAAAAACATTCAGTACTTC. It codes for CASGYTGTPLAKNIQYF.

J is TRBJ2-3 and V is TRBV7-8; TRBD2 agrees at 9 bases. Unmatched junction bases numbered 0, after V lost 1 base and J lost 4 bases. Germline V CDR1 and CDR2: SGHVS, FQNEAQ. This CDR3 is built from 14 residues. CDR3 nucleotides: TGTGCCAGCAGCTTAGTAGCGGGGGCAGATACGCAGTATTTT. Its translation: CASSLVAGADTQYF.

The gene calls are TRBV27 and TRBJ2-1; 11 nucleotides line up with TRBD2. Germline values: CDR1 MNHEY, CDR2 SMNVEV (reference sequence). V was clipped by 6 bases and J by 6 bases; unmatched bases: 4. There are 14 residues in the CDR3. CDR3 nucleotides: TGTGCCAGCAGGGGACTAGCGGAGTTCAATGAGCAGTTCTTC. Amino acids: CASRGLAEFNEQFF.

The J gene is TRBJ1-5, the V gene TRBV2, with D possibly TRBD1 on 5 matching bases. Trimming removed 4 bases at V and 6 bases at J, with 7 bases between. Germline CDR1 is SNHLY and CDR2 is FYNNEI. The CDR3 length is 12 residues. In DNA form, the CDR3 reads TGTGCCAGCAGTGTGGGGGGTCAGCCCCAGCATTTT. It encodes CASSVGGQPQHF.

For the CDR3, the DNA is TGCGCCAGCAGCTTGTTGCGGGAGGGACCTGGGGCCAACGTCCTGACTTTC. Protein: CASSLLREGPGANVLTF. The gene calls are TRBV5-1 and TRBJ2-6, with 9 bases matching TRBD2. CDR1 and CDR2 (germline): SGHRS, YFSETQ. CDR3 size: 17 residues. V trimming: 1 base; J trimming: 2 bases; junction bases outside the gene matches: 4.